The source of this T cell receptor (beta chain) is a study of CD8 T cells in ankylosing spondylitis. The CDR3 loop spans 19 amino acids. V trimming: 4 bases; J trimming: 1 base; junction bases outside the gene matches: 12. In germline, CDR1 is SGHAT, CDR2 FQNNGV. With regard to this clonotype: This sequence may be a read error, since a much larger clone differs from it by one base.

TCRdb called the 5' RACE reads again in MiXCR, with one record for every CDR3 protein. The sample lists about 240,000 distinct CDR3 sequences, roughly 8.2% occurring once. What was sequenced was blood, either unsorted or a sorted T cell fraction (not recorded which). The chain employs TRBV11-2 and TRBJ2-3; 12 nucleotides match TRBD2. The sequence was collected from a female donor with ankylosing spondylitis or in good health (not recorded which). As DNA, the CDR3 is TGTGCCAGCAGCTGGCGGAGGCTAGCGGGAGGGGTAGGCACAGATACGCAGTATTTT. It codes for CASSWRRLAGGVGTDTQYF.